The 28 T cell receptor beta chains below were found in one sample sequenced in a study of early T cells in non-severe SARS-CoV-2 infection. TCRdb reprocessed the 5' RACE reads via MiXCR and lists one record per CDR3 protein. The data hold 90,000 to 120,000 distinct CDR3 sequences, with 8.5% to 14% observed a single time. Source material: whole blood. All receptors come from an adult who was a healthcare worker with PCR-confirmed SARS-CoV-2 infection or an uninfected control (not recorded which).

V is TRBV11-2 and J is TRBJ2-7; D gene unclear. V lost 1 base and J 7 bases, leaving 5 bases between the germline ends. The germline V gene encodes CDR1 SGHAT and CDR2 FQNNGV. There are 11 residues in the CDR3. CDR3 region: CASSLGREQYF. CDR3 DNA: TGTGCCAGCAGCTTAGGCCGGGAGCAGTACTTC. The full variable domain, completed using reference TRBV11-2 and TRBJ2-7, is EAGVAQSPRYKIIEKRQSVAFWCNPISGHATLYWYQQILGQGPKLLIQFQNNGVVDDSQLPKDRFSAERLKGVDSTLKIQPAKLEDSAVYLCASSLGREQYFGPGTRLTVT.

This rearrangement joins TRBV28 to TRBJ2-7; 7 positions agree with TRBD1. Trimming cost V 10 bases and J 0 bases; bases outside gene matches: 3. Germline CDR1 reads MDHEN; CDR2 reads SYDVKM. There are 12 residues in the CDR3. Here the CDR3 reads CAIGGYSYEQYF. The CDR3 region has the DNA TGTGCCATAGGGGGCTACTCCTACGAGCAGTACTTC. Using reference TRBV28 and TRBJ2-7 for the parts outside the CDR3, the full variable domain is DVKVTQSSRYLVKRTGEKVFLECVQDMDHENMFWYRQDPGLGLRLIYFSYDVKMKEKGDIPEGYSVSREKKERFSLILESASTNQTSMYLCAIGGYSYEQYFGPGTRLTVT.

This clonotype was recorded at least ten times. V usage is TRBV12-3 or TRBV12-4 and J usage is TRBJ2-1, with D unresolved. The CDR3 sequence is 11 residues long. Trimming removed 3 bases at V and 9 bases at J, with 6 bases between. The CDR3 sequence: CASSFGAEQFF. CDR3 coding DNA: TGTGCCAGCAGTTTCGGCGCTGAGCAGTTCTTC.

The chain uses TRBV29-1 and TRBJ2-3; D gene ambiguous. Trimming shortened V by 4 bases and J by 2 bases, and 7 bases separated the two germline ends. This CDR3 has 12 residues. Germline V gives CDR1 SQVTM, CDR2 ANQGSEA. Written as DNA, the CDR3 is TGCAGCGTTGGGGGTCTCACAGATACGCAGTATTTT. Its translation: CSVGGLTDTQYF.

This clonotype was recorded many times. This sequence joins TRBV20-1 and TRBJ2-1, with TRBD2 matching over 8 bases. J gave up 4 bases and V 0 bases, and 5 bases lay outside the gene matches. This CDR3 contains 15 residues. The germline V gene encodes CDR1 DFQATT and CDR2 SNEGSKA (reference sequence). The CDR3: CSARDNQRGYNEQFF. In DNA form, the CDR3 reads TGCAGTGCTAGAGATAACCAGCGGGGGTACAATGAGCAGTTCTTC.

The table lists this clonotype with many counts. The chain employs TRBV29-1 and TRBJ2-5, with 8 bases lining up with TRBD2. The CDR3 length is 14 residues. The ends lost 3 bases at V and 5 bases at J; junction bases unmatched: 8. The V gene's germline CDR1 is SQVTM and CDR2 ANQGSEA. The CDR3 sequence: CSVDKTGGEETQYF. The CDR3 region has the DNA TGCAGCGTTGATAAGACGGGAGGGGAGGAGACCCAGTACTTC.

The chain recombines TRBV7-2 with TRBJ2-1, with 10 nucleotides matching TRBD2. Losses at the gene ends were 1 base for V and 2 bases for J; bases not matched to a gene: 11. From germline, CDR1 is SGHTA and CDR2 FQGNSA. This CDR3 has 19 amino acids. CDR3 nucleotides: TGTGCCAGCAGCTTAGTGGGGACGGCCGGGACTAGCGCCTACAATGAGCAGTTCTTC. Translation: CASSLVGTAGTSAYNEQFF.

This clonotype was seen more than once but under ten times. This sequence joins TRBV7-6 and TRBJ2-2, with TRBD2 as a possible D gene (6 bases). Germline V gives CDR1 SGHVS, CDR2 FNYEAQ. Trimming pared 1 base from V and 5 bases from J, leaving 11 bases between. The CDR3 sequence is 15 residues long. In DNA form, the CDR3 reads TGTGCCAGCAGCTTAGTAGCAGGGAGGACCGGGGAGCTGTTTTTT. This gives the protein CASSLVAGRTGELFF.

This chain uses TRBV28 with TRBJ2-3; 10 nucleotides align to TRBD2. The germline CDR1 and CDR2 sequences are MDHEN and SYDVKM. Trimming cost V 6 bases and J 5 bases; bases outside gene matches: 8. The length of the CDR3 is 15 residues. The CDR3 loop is CASSPSGRAQDTQYF. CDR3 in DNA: TGTGCCAGCAGCCCGAGCGGGAGGGCCCAAGATACGCAGTATTTT.

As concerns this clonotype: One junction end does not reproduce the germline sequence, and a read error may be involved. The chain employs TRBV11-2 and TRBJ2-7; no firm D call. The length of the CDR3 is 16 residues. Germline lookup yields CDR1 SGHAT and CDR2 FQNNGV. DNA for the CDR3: TGTACCAGCAGCCCCGAATTCGGCCGAGAACTATACGAGCAGTACTTC. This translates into CTSSPEFGRELYEQYF. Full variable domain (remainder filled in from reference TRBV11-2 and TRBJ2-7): EAGVAQSPRYKIIEKRQSVAFWCNPISGHATLYWYQQILGQGPKLLIQFQNNGVVDDSQLPKDRFSAERLKGVDSTLKIQPAKLEDSAVYLCTSSPEFGRELYEQYFGPGTRLTVT.

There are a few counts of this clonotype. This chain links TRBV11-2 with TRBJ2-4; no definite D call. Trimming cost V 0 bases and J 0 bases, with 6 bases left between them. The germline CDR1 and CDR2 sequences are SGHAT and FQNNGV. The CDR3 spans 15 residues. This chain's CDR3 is CASSLDRLAKNIQYF. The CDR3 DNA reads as TGTGCCAGCAGCTTAGACAGGCTAGCCAAAAACATTCAGTACTTC.

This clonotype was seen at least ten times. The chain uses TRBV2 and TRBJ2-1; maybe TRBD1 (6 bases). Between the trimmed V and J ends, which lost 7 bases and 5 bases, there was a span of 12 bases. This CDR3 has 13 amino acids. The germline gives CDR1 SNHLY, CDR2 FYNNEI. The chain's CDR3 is CASNPGTNNEQFF. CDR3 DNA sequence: TGTGCCAGCAACCCCGGGACAAACAATGAGCAGTTCTTC. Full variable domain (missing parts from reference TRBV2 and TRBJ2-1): EPEVTQTPSHQVTQMGQEVILRCVPISNHLYFYWYRQILGQKVEFLVSFYNNEISEKSEIFDDQFSVERPDGSNFTLKIRSTKLEDSAMYFCASNPGTNNEQFFGPGTRLTVL.

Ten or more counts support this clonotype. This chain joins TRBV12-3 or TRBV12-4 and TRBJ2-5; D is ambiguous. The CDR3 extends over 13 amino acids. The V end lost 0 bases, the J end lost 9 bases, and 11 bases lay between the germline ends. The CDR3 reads CASSLAPTGAQYF. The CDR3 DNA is TGTGCCAGCAGTTTAGCCCCGACTGGCGCCCAGTACTTC.

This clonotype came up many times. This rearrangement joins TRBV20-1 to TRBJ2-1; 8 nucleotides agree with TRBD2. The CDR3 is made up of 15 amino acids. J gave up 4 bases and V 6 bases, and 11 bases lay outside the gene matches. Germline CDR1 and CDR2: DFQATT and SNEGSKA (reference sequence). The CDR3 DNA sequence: TGCAGTGCGCGCATGGAAGCGGGAGCATACAATGAGCAGTTCTTC. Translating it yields CSARMEAGAYNEQFF.

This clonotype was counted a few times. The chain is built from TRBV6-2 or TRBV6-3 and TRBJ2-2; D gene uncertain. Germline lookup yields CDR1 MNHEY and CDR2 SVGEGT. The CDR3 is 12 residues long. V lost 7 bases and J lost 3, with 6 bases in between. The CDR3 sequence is CASTSYTGELFF. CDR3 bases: TGTGCCAGCACTAGTTACACCGGGGAGCTGTTTTTT.

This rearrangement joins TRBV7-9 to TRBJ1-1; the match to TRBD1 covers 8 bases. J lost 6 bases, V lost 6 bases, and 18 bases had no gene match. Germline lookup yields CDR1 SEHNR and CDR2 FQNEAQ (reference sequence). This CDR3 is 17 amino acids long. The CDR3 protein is CASSSSGTGHTGAEAFF. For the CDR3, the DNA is TGTGCCAGCAGTTCCTCCGGGACAGGCCATACGGGCGCTGAAGCTTTCTTT.

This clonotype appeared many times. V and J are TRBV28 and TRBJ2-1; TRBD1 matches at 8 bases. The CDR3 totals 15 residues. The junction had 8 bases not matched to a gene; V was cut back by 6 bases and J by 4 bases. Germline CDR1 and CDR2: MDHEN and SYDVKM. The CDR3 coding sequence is TGTGCCAGCAGCCATGGGACAGGCCCTTACAATGAGCAGTTCTTC. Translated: CASSHGTGPYNEQFF.

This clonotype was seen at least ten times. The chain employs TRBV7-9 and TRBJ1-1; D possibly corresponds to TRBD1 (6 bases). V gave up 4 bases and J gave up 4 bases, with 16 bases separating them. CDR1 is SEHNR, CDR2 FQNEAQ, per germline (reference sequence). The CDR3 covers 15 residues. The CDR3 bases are TGTGCCAGCAGCTCCGCGGGGAAAGGGGGCACTGAAGCTTTCTTT. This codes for CASSSAGKGGTEAFF. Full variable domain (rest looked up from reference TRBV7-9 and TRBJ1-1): DTGVSQNPRHKITKRGQNVTFRCDPISEHNRLYWYRQTLGQGPEFLTYFQNEAQLEKSRLLSDRFSAERPKGSFSTLEIQRTEQGDSAMYLCASSSAGKGGTEAFFGQGTRLTVV.

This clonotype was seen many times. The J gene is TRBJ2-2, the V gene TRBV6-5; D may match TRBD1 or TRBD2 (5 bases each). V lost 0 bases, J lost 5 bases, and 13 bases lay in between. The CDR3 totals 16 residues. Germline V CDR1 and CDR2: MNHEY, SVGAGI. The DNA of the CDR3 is TGTGCCAGCAGTTACTCGCTCGGGGCAACGACCGGGGAGCTGTTTTTT. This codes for CASSYSLGATTGELFF.

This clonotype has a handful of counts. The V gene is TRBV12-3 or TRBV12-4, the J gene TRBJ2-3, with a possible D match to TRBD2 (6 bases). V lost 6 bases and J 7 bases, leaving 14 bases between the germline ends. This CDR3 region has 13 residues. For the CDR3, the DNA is TGTGCCAGCAGCCGAAATGGGGGGTATACGCAGTATTTT. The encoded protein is CASSRNGGYTQYF.

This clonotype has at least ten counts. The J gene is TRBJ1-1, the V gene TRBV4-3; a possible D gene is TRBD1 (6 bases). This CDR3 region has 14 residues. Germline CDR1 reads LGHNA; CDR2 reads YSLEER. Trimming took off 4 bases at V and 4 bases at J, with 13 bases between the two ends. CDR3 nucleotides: TGCGCCAGCAGCCGGTCCACAGGGCTCACTGAAGCTTTCTTT. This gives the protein CASSRSTGLTEAFF.

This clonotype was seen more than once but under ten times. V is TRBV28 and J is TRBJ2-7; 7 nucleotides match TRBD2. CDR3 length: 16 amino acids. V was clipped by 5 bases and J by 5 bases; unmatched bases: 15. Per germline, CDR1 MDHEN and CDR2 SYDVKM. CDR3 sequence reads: CASSGAGGDKVDEQYF. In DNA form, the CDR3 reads TGTGCCAGCAGTGGGGCTGGGGGGGATAAGGTAGACGAGCAGTACTTC. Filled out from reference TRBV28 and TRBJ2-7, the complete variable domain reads DVKVTQSSRYLVKRTGEKVFLECVQDMDHENMFWYRQDPGLGLRLIYFSYDVKMKEKGDIPEGYSVSREKKERFSLILESASTNQTSMYLCASSGAGGDKVDEQYFGPGTRLTVT.

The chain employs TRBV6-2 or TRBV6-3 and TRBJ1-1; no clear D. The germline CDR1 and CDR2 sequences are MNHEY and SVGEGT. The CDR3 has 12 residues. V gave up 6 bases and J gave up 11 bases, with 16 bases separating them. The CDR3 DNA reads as TGTGCCAGCAGCACCCGCGACCACGCGGCTTTCTTT. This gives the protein CASSTRDHAAFF.

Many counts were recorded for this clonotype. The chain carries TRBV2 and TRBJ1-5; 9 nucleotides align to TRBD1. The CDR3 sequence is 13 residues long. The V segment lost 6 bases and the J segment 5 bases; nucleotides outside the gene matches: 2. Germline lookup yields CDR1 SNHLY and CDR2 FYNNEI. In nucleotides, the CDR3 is TGTGCCAGCAGCGGGACAGGGTATCAGCCCCAGCATTTT. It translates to CASSGTGYQPQHF.

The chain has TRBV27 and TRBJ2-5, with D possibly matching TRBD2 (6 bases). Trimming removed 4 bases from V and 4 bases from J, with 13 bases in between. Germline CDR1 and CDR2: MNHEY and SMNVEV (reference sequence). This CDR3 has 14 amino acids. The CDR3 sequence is CASSSGLSSETQYF. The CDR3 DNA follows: TGTGCCAGCAGTTCGGGACTTTCCTCAGAGACCCAGTACTTC.

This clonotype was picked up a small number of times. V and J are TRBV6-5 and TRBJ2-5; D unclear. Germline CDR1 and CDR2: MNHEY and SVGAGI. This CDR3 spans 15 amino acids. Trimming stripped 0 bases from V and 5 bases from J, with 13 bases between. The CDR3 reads CASSYSTGSGETQYF. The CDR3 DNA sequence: TGTGCCAGCAGTTACTCGACCGGTTCCGGGGAGACCCAGTACTTC.

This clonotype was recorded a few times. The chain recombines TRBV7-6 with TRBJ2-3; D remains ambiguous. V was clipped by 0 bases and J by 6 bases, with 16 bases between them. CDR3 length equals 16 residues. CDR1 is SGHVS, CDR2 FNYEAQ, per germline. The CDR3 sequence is CASSLAGRYRADTQYF. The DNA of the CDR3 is TGTGCCAGCAGCTTAGCAGGGCGGTACCGCGCCGATACGCAGTATTTT.

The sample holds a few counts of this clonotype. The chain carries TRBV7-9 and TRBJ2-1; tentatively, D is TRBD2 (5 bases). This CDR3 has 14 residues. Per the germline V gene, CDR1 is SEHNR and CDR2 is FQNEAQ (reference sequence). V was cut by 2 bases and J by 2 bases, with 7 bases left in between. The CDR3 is CASSLRETYNEQFF. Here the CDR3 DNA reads TGTGCCAGCAGCTTAAGGGAGACCTACAATGAGCAGTTCTTC.